The 23 T cell receptor beta chains presented below share a single source sample, sequenced in a study of molecular identifiers for immune sequencing clone quantification. One entry per CDR3 protein results from TCRdb running MiXCR on the PCR reads. The sample lists some 97,000 distinct CDR3 sequences; roughly 38% were seen once. Sequencing used naive CD8+ T cells from blood, with Jurkat cell RNA spiked in. Subset meaning: FACS-sorted CD8+CD4-CCR7+CD45RA+ naive T cells. The receptors were sampled from a human donor in good health. Some libraries in this study had Jurkat cell RNA spiked in.

The chain has TRBV20-1 and TRBJ1-5, with TRBD1 as a possible D gene (5 bases). The germline CDR1 and CDR2 sequences are DFQATT and SNEGSKA (reference sequence). This CDR3 has 15 amino acids. Deletions cut 3 bases from V and 5 bases from J, with 17 bases between. DNA of the CDR3: TGCAGTGCTAGCCATATAGTGGGGGATTATCAGCCCCAGCATTTT. It translates to CSASHIVGDYQPQHF.

With respect to this clonotype: This may be a read error, as it is one base from a much larger clone. The chain links TRBV7-3 to TRBJ2-1, with 8 bases that match TRBD2. Germline V gene data show CDR1 as SGHTA and CDR2 as FQGTGA. CDR3 size: 16 residues. The CDR3: CASSLLGSGTHNGQFF. DNA of the CDR3: TGTGCCAGCAGCTTATTGGGTAGCGGGACCCACAATGGGCAGTTCTTC.

This clonotype was seen repeatedly, ten times or more. The chain combines TRBV28 with TRBJ1-4; D uncertain. The CDR3 covers 11 residues. Germline CDR1 and CDR2: MDHEN and SYDVKM. The V end lost 8 bases, the J end lost 6 bases, and 7 bases lay between the germline ends. The CDR3 DNA reads TGTGCCAGCCGACAACATGAAAAACTGTTTTTT. Translating it yields CASRQHEKLFF.

Concerning this clonotype: A clone one base away is much larger, so this may be a read error. The rearrangement uses TRBV4-2 and TRBJ2-2; D possibly corresponds to TRBD2 (5 bases). Germline loops: CDR1 LGHNA, CDR2 YNFKEQ. This CDR3 has 19 amino acids. Here the CDR3 DNA reads TGTGCCAGCAGCCAAGAGACGGGCCTCCTGGGCCTGAACACCGGGGAGCTGTTGTTT. It specifies CASSQETGLLGLNTGELLF.

The V gene is TRBV23-1, the J gene TRBJ2-1, with TRBD2 matching 7 bases. TRBV23-1 is flagged as an ORF with uncertain function. The CDR3 is made up of 16 amino acids. J lost 4 bases, V lost 4 bases, and 10 bases had no gene match. This chain's CDR3 is CASSPSPSGGYNEQFF. CDR3 in DNA: TGCGCCAGCAGTCCTTCCCCATCGGGAGGATACAATGAGCAGTTCTTC.

This chain links TRBV7-9 with TRBJ2-7; TRBD1 matches 7 bases. This CDR3 contains 13 residues. Germline lookup yields CDR1 SEHNR and CDR2 FQNEAQ (reference sequence). V dropped 5 bases and J dropped 4; count of bases not matched to a gene: 5. The CDR3 spells CASSTTGSYEQYF. CDR3 nucleotides: TGTGCCAGCAGCACGACAGGGTCGTACGAGCAGTACTTC.

This clonotype was detected only a few times. This chain links TRBV7-9 with TRBJ1-3; D is undetermined. Per the germline V gene, CDR1 is SEHNR and CDR2 is FQNEAQ (reference sequence). The CDR3 loop spans 14 amino acids. V shed 5 bases and J shed 0 bases, with 8 bases lying between them. CDR3 nucleotide sequence: TGTGCCAGCAGCCGCTCGTACTCTGGAAACACCATATATTTT. This codes for CASSRSYSGNTIYF.

V and J are TRBV27 and TRBJ2-7; 9 positions match TRBD1. Germline V CDR1 and CDR2: MNHEY, SMNVEV (reference sequence). Trimming removed 5 bases from V and 2 bases from J; junction bases left unmatched: 7. The CDR3 totals 15 residues. The CDR3 here is CASSPGTGYTYEQYF. CDR3 coding DNA: TGTGCCAGCAGTCCGGGGACAGGGTATACCTACGAGCAGTACTTC.

This clonotype came up once. This may be a read error, as it is one base from a much larger clone. The V gene is TRBV4-1, the J gene TRBJ1-1, with a weak D call TRBD1 (5 bases). CDR1 is MGHRA and CDR2 is YSYEKL in the germline V gene. This CDR3 comprises 15 residues. The CDR3 protein is CARSQQVDRNTEAFF. For the CDR3, the DNA is TGCGCCCGCAGCCAACAGGTTGACAGAAACACTGAAGCTTTCTTT.

This clonotype was picked up many times. The chain joins TRBV6-2 or TRBV6-3 to TRBJ1-5; TRBD1 matches at 7 bases. Unmatched junction bases numbered 5, after V lost 7 bases and J lost 5 bases. The CDR3 contains 13 residues. Looked up from germline, CDR1 is MNHEY and CDR2 is SVGEGT. In nucleotides, the CDR3 is TGTGCCAGCACTGACAGGGAGGATCAGCCCCAGCATTTT. Protein sequence: CASTDREDQPQHF.

The chain joins TRBV20-1 to TRBJ2-5; no reliable D call. Germline V gives CDR1 DFQATT, CDR2 SNEGSKA (reference sequence). Trimming took 8 bases from V and 5 from J, leaving 6 bases between them. The CDR3 spans 9 residues. CDR3 sequence: CSPPETQYF. CDR3 nucleotide sequence: TGCAGTCCCCCCGAGACCCAGTACTTC.

J is TRBJ2-7 and V is TRBV5-1; D not resolved. V was clipped by 0 bases and J by 3 bases, with 10 bases between them. Looked up from germline, CDR1 is SGHRS and CDR2 is YFSETQ. The CDR3 extends over 14 amino acids. CDR3 sequence: CASSLGLAHYEQYF. CDR3 sequence (DNA): TGCGCCAGCAGCTTGGGCCTGGCCCACTACGAGCAGTACTTC.

V and J are TRBV28 and TRBJ1-1; 8 bases align to TRBD1. J was trimmed by 11 bases and V by 8 bases; bases with no gene match: 16. Germline V lookup: CDR1 MDHEN, CDR2 SYDVKM. The CDR3 is 14 residues long. CDR3 nucleotides: TGTGCCAGCCTACGACAGGGGTCTAGGAGGTATGCTTTCTTT. Encoded protein: CASLRQGSRRYAFF.

This clonotype was seen repeatedly, ten times or more. This chain uses TRBV15 with TRBJ2-3; D uncertain. This CDR3 is built from 12 residues. V was shortened by 4 bases and J by 5 bases, with 7 bases between the two germline ends. Looked up from germline, CDR1 is LNHNV and CDR2 is YYDKDF (reference sequence). This CDR3 reads CATSTYGDTQYF. As DNA, the CDR3 is TGTGCCACCAGCACATATGGAGATACGCAGTATTTT.

Points on this clonotype: The junction departs from the called germline gene at one end, perhaps through a read error. CDR3: CSARTPGGLQPQQF. The CDR3 DNA reads as TGCAGTGCTAGAACCCCCGGGGGCTTGCAGCCCCAGCAATTT. The chain is built from TRBV20-1 and TRBJ1-5; a weak D match, TRBD1 (6 bases). Germline V gene sequence: CDR1 DFQATT, CDR2 SNEGSKA (reference sequence). The CDR3 is 14 amino acids.

The chain couples TRBV10-2 to TRBJ2-7; D assignment may be TRBD1 or TRBD2 (5 bases each). This CDR3 has 17 residues. Trimming stripped 1 base from V and 3 bases from J, with 19 bases between. Germline lookup yields CDR1 WSHSY and CDR2 SAAADI. CDR3 residues: CASSEYMRLRGDYEQYF. The DNA for the CDR3 is TGCGCCAGCAGTGAGTATATGCGGTTGCGAGGGGACTACGAGCAGTACTTC.

Turning to this clonotype: Likely a read error: the CDR3 ends without its conserved phenylalanine or tryptophan. This rearrangement joins TRBV6-2 or TRBV6-3 to TRBJ2-7; no definite D call. Per germline, CDR1 MNHEY and CDR2 SVGEGT. Deletions cut 0 bases from V and 3 bases from J, with 3 bases between. CDR3 length: 12 residues. CDR3 DNA sequence: TGTGCCAGCAGTTACTCGCTCTACGAGCAGTACATC. Its translation is CASSYSLYEQYI.

V usage is TRBV6-2 or TRBV6-3 and J usage is TRBJ2-1; 8 nucleotides agree with TRBD1. From germline, CDR1 is MNHEY and CDR2 SVGEGT. V trimming: 7 bases; J trimming: 2 bases; junction bases outside the gene matches: 4. There are 14 residues in the CDR3. The CDR3 bases are TGTGCCAGCAAATACAGGGGGGCCTACAATGAGCAGTTCTTC. Translating gives CASKYRGAYNEQFF.

This clonotype was seen a handful of times. The chain carries TRBV11-2 and TRBJ2-7; 9 nucleotides agree with TRBD2. The junction had 4 bases not matched to a gene; V was cut back by 5 bases and J by 2 bases. The germline gives CDR1 SGHAT, CDR2 FQNNGV. The CDR3 runs to 14 residues. The CDR3 region is CASSLSGSAYEQYF. CDR3 nucleotides: TGTGCCAGCAGCCTTAGCGGGAGTGCCTACGAGCAGTACTTC.

The chain couples TRBV5-1 to TRBJ2-3, with a weak D call TRBD1 (5 bases). Trimming removed 0 bases from V and 2 bases from J, with 16 bases in between. The germline CDR1 and CDR2 sequences are SGHRS and YFSETQ. CDR3 length: 17 residues. CDR3 residues: CASSLEGWSRDTDTQYF. CDR3 DNA sequence: TGCGCCAGCAGCTTGGAGGGCTGGAGCAGGGACACAGATACGCAGTATTTT.

The sample holds a few counts of this clonotype. The chain carries TRBV19 and TRBJ2-7; the D gene is possibly TRBD1 (6 bases). Germline lookup yields CDR1 LNHDA and CDR2 SQIVND (reference sequence). The CDR3 runs 14 residues. Trimming removed 9 bases from V and 3 bases from J, with 18 bases in between. CDR3 coding DNA: TGTGCCAGCGCCCCCGGGACACCTCACTACGAGCAGTACTTC. Residues: CASAPGTPHYEQYF.

This chain connects TRBV20-1 to TRBJ2-5; D not resolved. Germline V gene sequence: CDR1 DFQATT, CDR2 SNEGSKA (reference sequence). V lost 0 bases, J lost 4 bases, and 9 bases lay in between. The CDR3 has 13 residues. CDR3 amino acids: CSARDQEIETQYF. As DNA, the CDR3 is TGCAGTGCTAGAGATCAAGAGATAGAGACCCAGTACTTC.

This chain connects TRBV14 to TRBJ1-1; 7 nucleotides match TRBD1. The CDR3 consists of 14 residues. Germline V lookup: CDR1 SGHDN, CDR2 FVKESK. Trimming at V came to 1 base and at J to 4 bases, leaving 3 bases not matched to a gene. CDR3 amino acids: CASSQGHRGTEAFF. The CDR3 DNA is TGTGCCAGCAGCCAAGGGCACAGGGGCACTGAAGCTTTCTTT.